This is a list of T cell receptor beta chains from one sample in a study of T cell repertoires in cytomegalovirus infection. One entry per CDR3 protein results from TCRdb running MiXCR on the reads. The table lists some 480,000 distinct CDR3 sequences, 33% of them singletons, with roughly 15% in the top ten. What these receptors recognize is not known. Sequencing was performed on cultured PBMCs, taken from culture after CMV antigen stimulation. The source is a human donor in good health (CMV status not recorded). Some clones in this sample may be carry-over from other donors' samples. The CDR3 runs from the conserved cysteine through the conserved F or W. D genes are given only for firm matches. A row's size may be missing; if present it is once, few, many or a size class.

v_gene,abundance,d_gene,j_gene,CDR3nt,CDR3aa
TRBV7-9,many,-,TRBJ1-4,TGTGCCAGCACCTCCTTTGGTGACAAACTGTTTTTT,CASTSFGDKLFF
TRBV12-3/TRBV12-4,few,-,TRBJ1-1,TGTGCCAGCTCCCAAGAGGCGTGGGCCACTGAAGCTTTCTTT,CASSQEAWATEAFF
TRBV19,-,-,TRBJ1-5,TGTGCCAGTAGTATCCCCGGTAGGGGCCAGCCCCAGCATTTT,CASSIPGRGQPQHF
TRBV28,-,-,TRBJ1-2,TGTGCCAGCACCCCGGAGGCAGGTGGCTACACCTTC,CASTPEAGGYTF
TRBV4-1,few,-,TRBJ2-4,TGCGCCAGCAGCCAAGATAGGGCGGGTCTAGCCAAAAACATTCAGTACTTC,CASSQDRAGLAKNIQYF
TRBV20-1,-,-,TRBJ1-6,TGCAGTGCTAGAGATCCCCAGGGAACCTATAATTCACCCCTCCACTTT,CSARDPQGTYNSPLHF
TRBV7-2,few,-,TRBJ2-3,TGTGCCAGCAGCCCGGACGGCAGGTTACTCACAGATACGCAGTATTTT,CASSPDGRLLTDTQYF
TRBV20-1,-,-,TRBJ2-7,TGCAGGGCGGGGACCTACGAGCAGTACTTC,CRAGTYEQYF
TRBV27,-,-,TRBJ2-1,TGTGCCAGCAGTTTATCCCGAGGGAGCTGGAATGAGCAGTTCTTC,CASSLSRGSWNEQFF
TRBV6-2/TRBV6-3,-,-,TRBJ1-1,TGTGCCAGCAGAACCTCCTCGTTGAACACTGACGCTTTCTTT,CASRTSSLNTDAFF
TRBV12-3/TRBV12-4,-,TRBD1,TRBJ2-4,TGTGCCAGCAGTGTCGGACAGGGGGGTACCAAAAACATTCAGTACTTC,CASSVGQGGTKNIQYF
TRBV12-3/TRBV12-4,-,-,TRBJ1-4,TGTGCCAGCAGTTCTAGGACCTCCTGGGAGGAAAAACTGTTTTTT,CASSSRTSWEEKLFF
TRBV7-2,many,-,TRBJ2-3,TGTGCCAGCAGTCCTGAGTCGAGGGTGGAAGATACGCAGTATTTT,CASSPESRVEDTQYF
TRBV7-2,many,-,TRBJ1-1,TGTGCCAGCAGCCCCGCGGACAGAAAAGCTTTCTTT,CASSPADRKAFF
TRBV7-2,-,TRBD1,TRBJ1-5,TGTGCCAGCAGCTTAACAGGGGAGGCTCAGCCCCAGCATTTT,CASSLTGEAQPQHF
TRBV12-3/TRBV12-4,few,TRBD2,TRBJ2-3,TGTGCCAGCAGTCCCCTACTAGCGGGACACACAGATACGCAGTATTTT,CASSPLLAGHTDTQYF
TRBV20-1,-,TRBD2,TRBJ2-3,TGCAGTGCTAGATCCTACACCCCCGGGACTAGCGGGAGATTCACAGATACGCAGTATTTT,CSARSYTPGTSGRFTDTQYF
TRBV29-1,-,-,TRBJ2-2,TGCAGCGTTGTTCAGAGGGCCCCCGGGGAGCTGTTTTTT,CSVVQRAPGELFF
TRBV19,-,-,TRBJ1-5,TGTGCCAGTAGTGCTGGGATGTCCCAGCCCCAGCATTTT,CASSAGMSQPQHF
TRBV6-2/TRBV6-3,few,-,TRBJ1-1,TGTGCCAGCAGTTACTCGAATCAACCTGGGGGTGAAGCTTTCTTT,CASSYSNQPGGEAFF
TRBV18,-,TRBD1,TRBJ2-4,TGTGCCAGCTCAAACAGGGGGCGGGCCATTCAGTACTTC,CASSNRGRAIQYF